Listed here is a single T cell receptor (beta chain). Its antigen remains unknown. The data are from a study of response to subunit inactivated influenza vaccine. TCRdb reprocessed the RT-PCR reads via MiXCR and lists one record per CDR3 protein. The sample has roughly 710,000 distinct CDR3 sequences; 14% are singletons. V lost 5 bases and J 6 bases, leaving 13 bases between the germline ends. This CDR3 is built from 13 residues. Germline lookup yields CDR1 LNHDA and CDR2 SQIVND (reference sequence). Study-wide results and limits: With each seasonal influenza vaccination, the authors suggested, few new T cells are recruited.

The J gene is TRBJ1-2, the V gene TRBV19; D gene ambiguous. Sequencing used PBMCs from blood, obtained around 14 days before vaccination. This receptor was taken from a man aged 50 to 59 who received an inactivated influenza vaccine. The CDR3 DNA sequence: TGTGCCAGTAGTGCGGCAGGTGATAATGGCTACACCTTC. It specifies CASSAAGDNGYTF. Complete variable domain (other parts from reference TRBV19 and TRBJ1-2): DGGITQSPKYLFRKEGQNVTLSCEQNLNHDAMYWYRQDPGQGLRLIYYSQIVNDFQKGDIAEGYSVSREKKESFPLTVTSAQKNPTAFYLCASSAAGDNGYTFGSGTRLTVV.